The 22 T cell receptor beta chains below all came from one sample that was sequenced in a study of human T cells and chemical hapten exposure. The sample's time point: pre-sensitization, week 0. Documented treatment: therapeutic diphenylcyclopropenone sensitization with weekly scalp DPC. TCRdb redid the calling of the RACE reads with MiXCR, one entry per CDR3 protein. The repertoire holds roughly 100,000 distinct CDR3 sequences, with 10% to 11% as singletons. Sequencing used whole blood, obtained in connection with sensitization to the hapten diphenylcyclopropenone (DPC). These receptors all come from a woman aged 55-70 years with alopecia areata. Some clones in this sample may be carry-over from other donors' samples.

V gene TRBV11-2 combines with J gene TRBJ1-1; D possibly corresponds to TRBD1 (5 bases). Per the germline V gene, CDR1 is SGHAT and CDR2 is FQNNGV. This CDR3 has 15 amino acids. V gave up 5 bases and J gave up 4 bases, with 17 bases separating them. CDR3 nucleotide sequence: TGTGCCAGCAGCGCGACGCGGGGCGGGGGCACTGAAGCTTTCTTT. The encoded protein is CASSATRGGGTEAFF.

This clonotype was counted at least ten times. The rearrangement uses TRBV3-1 and TRBJ1-2; D perhaps matches TRBD1 (5 bases). With 4 bases removed from V and 2 bases from J, the gap between germline ends came to 20 bases. CDR3 size: 17 residues. Germline V gene sequence: CDR1 LGHDT, CDR2 YNNKEL (reference sequence). CDR3: CASSPLSGQGVNYGYTF. DNA for the CDR3: TGTGCCAGCAGCCCCCTTTCTGGGCAGGGTGTCAACTATGGCTACACCTTC.

This clonotype was observed at least ten times. The rearrangement joins TRBV29-1 to TRBJ2-2; 8 bases are shared with TRBD1. J was trimmed by 6 bases and V by 4 bases; bases with no gene match: 4. The CDR3 totals 13 residues. CDR1 is SQVTM and CDR2 is ANQGSEA in the germline V gene. The CDR3 region is CSVGQGRAGELFF. DNA for the CDR3: TGCAGCGTTGGACAGGGGCGTGCCGGGGAGCTGTTTTTT.

This clonotype was counted many times. The chain employs TRBV12-3 or TRBV12-4 and TRBJ1-5; 10 bases are a match to TRBD1. J gave up 4 bases and V 6 bases, and 9 bases lay outside the gene matches. This CDR3 contains 16 residues. This CDR3 is CASRPGQGDTNQPQHF. The CDR3 coding sequence is TGTGCCAGCAGGCCCGGACAGGGGGATACTAATCAGCCCCAGCATTTT.

This clonotype was seen ten or more times. The genes are TRBV5-1 and TRBJ2-3; D uncertain. Looked up from germline, CDR1 is SGHRS and CDR2 is YFSETQ. The CDR3 is 12 amino acids. The V gene lost 8 bases and the J gene lost 4 bases, with 11 bases spanning the gap. The CDR3 bases are TGCGCCAGTCGGGCGGCTGCAGATACGCAGTATTTT. It translates to CASRAAADTQYF.

This clonotype appeared many times. V usage is TRBV7-9 and J usage is TRBJ1-6; D possibly corresponds to TRBD1 (5 bases). The CDR3 loop spans 14 amino acids. V dropped 2 bases and J dropped 10 bases, with 12 bases sitting between them. Germline V gene data show CDR1 as SEHNR and CDR2 as FQNEAQ (reference sequence). For the CDR3, the DNA is TGTGCCAGCAGCTTATGGGGGGGTGAGTCACCCCTCCACTTT. Its protein is CASSLWGGESPLHF.

This clonotype was seen a few times. The chain joins TRBV10-1 to TRBJ1-2; D is undetermined. The CDR3 covers 12 residues. Deletions cut 1 base from V and 3 bases from J, with 3 bases between. Per germline, CDR1 WNHNN and CDR2 SYGVQD (reference sequence). CDR3 protein: CASSEWDYGYTF. For the CDR3, the DNA is TGCGCCAGCAGTGAGTGGGACTATGGCTACACCTTC.

This chain's CDR3 is CASSSRGIGETQYF. The CDR3 coding sequence is TGTGCCAGCAGCTCGCGGGGGATTGGAGAGACCCAGTACTTC. The V and J genes are TRBV7-8 and TRBJ2-5; 7 nucleotides line up with TRBD2. Germline CDR1 is SGHVS and CDR2 is FQNEAQ. The CDR3 extends over 14 amino acids. V lost 4 bases, J lost 4 bases, and 6 bases stayed unmatched.

This clonotype has just a few counts. The genes are TRBV20-1 and TRBJ1-5; 7 nucleotides line up with TRBD1. The germline gives CDR1 DFQATT, CDR2 SNEGSKA (reference sequence). The trim removed 6 bases at V and 0 bases at J, leaving 11 bases unmatched. This CDR3 contains 16 residues. CDR3 sequence reads: CSARQGLVYSNQPQHF. The CDR3 DNA follows: TGCAGTGCCCGACAGGGCTTGGTCTATAGCAATCAGCCCCAGCATTTT.

This chain links TRBV2 with TRBJ2-3; maybe TRBD2 (6 bases). Germline V gene lookup returns CDR1 SNHLY and CDR2 FYNNEI. This CDR3 region has 15 residues. Trimming cost V 8 bases and J 2 bases, with 17 bases left between them. The CDR3 here is CASQRYAGPTDTQYF. The CDR3 coding sequence is TGTGCCAGCCAACGATATGCGGGACCCACAGATACGCAGTATTTT.

This clonotype occurred many times. The chain recombines TRBV12-3 or TRBV12-4 with TRBJ1-4, with D uncertain. V shed 2 bases and J shed 4 bases, with 14 bases lying between them. The CDR3 has 16 amino acids. CDR3 bases: TGTGCCAGCAGTTTATTAGGGCCCCGGGTTAATGAAAAACTGTTTTTT. This gives the protein CASSLLGPRVNEKLFF.

Written as DNA, the CDR3 is TGCGCCAGCAGCTCAAGAACAGGGCCCGGGGAGCTGTTTTTT. This sequence encodes CASSSRTGPGELFF. The chain combines TRBV5-1 with TRBJ2-2, with D possibly being TRBD1 (6 bases). The germline V gene has CDR1 SGHRS and CDR2 YFSETQ. V was pared by 3 bases and J by 6 bases, with 12 bases between. This CDR3 has 14 amino acids.

The rearrangement links TRBV7-2 to TRBJ2-1; D tentatively reads TRBD1 or TRBD2 (5 bases each). Germline loops: CDR1 SGHTA, CDR2 FQGNSA. CDR3 size: 16 residues. The ends were cut back, 1 base at V and 8 bases at J, with 18 bases in the middle. CDR3 sequence reads: CASSLGSWDRDHEQFF. CDR3 DNA sequence: TGTGCCAGCAGCTTAGGGTCTTGGGACCGGGACCATGAGCAGTTCTTC.

Many counts were recorded for this clonotype. The chain couples TRBV30 to TRBJ2-3, with a possible D match to TRBD2 (6 bases). The V end was cut by 4 bases, the J end by 6 bases, with 11 bases between. Germline V lookup: CDR1 GTSNPN, CDR2 SVGIG (reference sequence). The CDR3 runs 12 residues. CDR3 protein: CAWTLGGDTQYF. Written as DNA, the CDR3 is TGTGCCTGGACCCTCGGAGGGGATACGCAGTATTTT.

This chain uses TRBV20-1 with TRBJ1-4, with 7 bases lining up with TRBD1. The CDR3 loop spans 13 amino acids. V dropped 3 bases and J dropped 2; count of bases not matched to a gene: 0. CDR1 and CDR2 (germline): DFQATT, SNEGSKA (reference sequence). CDR3: CSARTGTNEKLFF. The CDR3 nucleotides are TGCAGTGCTAGGACAGGGACTAATGAAAAACTGTTTTTT.

This clonotype was counted a few times. The rearrangement joins TRBV7-3 to TRBJ2-6; D not certain. This CDR3 has 14 residues. CDR1 and CDR2 from the germline V gene are SGHTA and FQGTGA. The V gene lost 5 bases and the J gene lost 5 bases, with 10 bases spanning the gap. CDR3 sequence reads: CASSPDRWANVLTF. The CDR3, as DNA: TGTGCCAGCAGCCCCGATCGCTGGGCCAACGTCCTGACTTTC.

This clonotype was counted a few times. Here the CDR3 reads CASSPSRQTDMNTEAFF. The CDR3 DNA sequence: TGCGCCAGCAGCCCATCTCGACAGACTGATATGAACACTGAAGCTTTCTTT. The chain recombines TRBV4-1 with TRBJ1-1; D is perhaps TRBD1 (5 bases). The CDR3 loop spans 17 amino acids. V was trimmed by 4 bases and J by 0 bases, leaving 18 bases between them. The V gene's germline CDR1 is MGHRA and CDR2 YSYEKL.

At least ten counts were recorded for this clonotype. This sequence joins TRBV28 and TRBJ1-2; 12 positions agree with TRBD1. From germline, CDR1 is MDHEN and CDR2 SYDVKM. The CDR3 runs to 14 residues. V gave up 5 bases and J gave up 6 bases; unmatched junction bases: 4. The CDR3 DNA is TGTGCCAGCAGTCCCCGGGACAGGGGGCATGGCTACACCTTC. Protein product: CASSPRDRGHGYTF.

This clonotype was seen only a few times. The chain is built from TRBV5-5 and TRBJ1-5; D not resolved. In germline, CDR1 is SGHKS, CDR2 YYEKEE (reference sequence). The V end lost 0 bases, the J end lost 7 bases, and 14 bases lay between the germline ends. The CDR3 covers 15 residues. The CDR3: CASSLGPMSGQPQHF. CDR3 nucleotides: TGTGCCAGCAGCTTGGGGCCGATGAGTGGCCAGCCCCAGCATTTT.

In the case of this clonotype: A read error is possible here, since a much larger clone lies one base away. The rearrangement links TRBV5-1 to TRBJ2-3; D is ambiguous. Germline V lookup: CDR1 SGHRS, CDR2 YFSETQ. V was cut by 1 base and J by 5 bases, with 14 bases left in between. This CDR3 spans 15 amino acids. CDR3 coding DNA: TGCGCCAGCAGCTTGATCTCGGAGTCAAGAGATACGCAGTATTTT. It specifies CASSLISESRDTQYF.

This clonotype was picked up many times. The chain uses TRBV7-2 and TRBJ1-6; D not certain. Germline assignment: CDR1 SGHTA and CDR2 FQGNSA. CDR3 length: 12 amino acids. V gave up 1 base and J gave up 5 bases, with 0 bases separating them. The CDR3 DNA reads as TGTGCCAGCAGCTTAGATAATTCACCCCTCCACTTT. Protein product: CASSLDNSPLHF.

Only a few counts were recorded for this clonotype. The chain recombines TRBV7-6 with TRBJ2-2; TRBD2 matches 9 bases. The germline V gene has CDR1 SGHVS and CDR2 FNYEAQ. V lost 1 base, J lost 1 base, and 1 base stayed unmatched. The CDR3 sequence is 16 residues long. As DNA, the CDR3 is TGTGCCAGCAGCTTAGAACTAGCGGGGAACACCGGGGAGCTGTTTTTT. Residues: CASSLELAGNTGELFF.